This T cell receptor beta chain stems from a study of cytomegalovirus exposure and HLA in healthy donors. Notes on the study in general: Productive rates of about 90% or about 30% were seen for most TCR beta V segments in an earlier analysis. Upon later analysis, TCR association rates were observed to vary by HLA locus, being highest for DRB1 and lowest for HLA-C. Reports state that TCR beta sequences accurately predicted most subjects' HLA-A and HLA-B alleles. Several top significant clusters appeared, in a later analysis, to be linked to common viral pathogens.

The V gene end was trimmed by 0 bases and the J gene end by 5 bases; junction bases not matched to a gene: 8. The CDR3 is 16 amino acids. The V gene's germline CDR1 is KGHSH and CDR2 LQKENI. The PCR had 60 Vbeta and 13 Jbeta primers. Clones were sequenced by immunoSEQ multiplex PCR, and TCRdb holds only the in-frame ones, with some missing. The sample has approximately 170,000 clones, around 76% seen once. Remarks on this clone: The antigen remains undetermined.

The TCR originated in a woman aged 30 to 39 in good health and CMV-seropositive. The V gene is TRBV18, the J gene TRBJ2-5; 8 bases map to TRBD1. The sequencing sample was made of PBMCs. CDR3 protein: CASSPPSYRQGETQYF. The DNA of the CDR3 is TGTGCCAGCTCACCACCGAGTTACAGACAGGGGGAGACCCAGTACTTC.